This entry lists 27 T cell receptor beta chains sequenced from one sample in a study of Tregs in tolerant kidney transplant recipients. Assay: immunoSEQ multiplex PCR; the TCRdb copy retains only in-frame clones and omits some. The table lists 110,000 or so clones, roughly nine tenths of them singletons. Sequenced material: CD4+ T cells from blood. The receptors come from a human donor in good health.

This rearrangement joins TRBV19 to TRBJ1-2, with TRBD1 matching 9 bases. V gave up 4 bases and J gave up 5 bases; unmatched junction bases: 11. This CDR3 region has 16 residues. Germline CDR1 is LNHDA and CDR2 is SQIVND (reference sequence). CDR3 protein: CASSTQTGTGTYGYTF. The CDR3 region has the DNA TGTGCCAGTAGTACTCAAACCGGGACAGGGACGTATGGCTACACCTTC. The full variable domain, its missing parts supplied by reference TRBV19 and TRBJ1-2, is DGGITQSPKYLFRKEGQNVTLSCEQNLNHDAMYWYRQDPGQGLRLIYYSQIVNDFQKGDIAEGYSVSREKKESFPLTVTSAQKNPTAFYLCASSTQTGTGTYGYTFGSGTRLTVV.

This chain connects TRBV10-3 to TRBJ2-1; 7 bases align to TRBD2. V was pared by 4 bases and J by 3 bases, with 0 bases of the junction left unmatched. The V gene's germline CDR1 is ENHRY and CDR2 SYGVKD. The CDR3 consists of 13 residues. CDR3 loop: CAISGTSYNEQFF. DNA of the CDR3: TGTGCCATCAGTGGGACTAGCTACAATGAGCAGTTCTTC.

The chain joins TRBV5-6 to TRBJ1-2, with 10 bases matching TRBD1. The trim removed 4 bases at V and 8 bases at J, leaving 8 bases unmatched. The CDR3 spans 14 residues. Germline V gene data show CDR1 as SGHDT and CDR2 as YYEEEE. The CDR3 sequence: CASSPLDRGRGYTF. DNA of the CDR3: TGTGCCAGCAGCCCACTCGACAGGGGGCGAGGCTACACCTTC. Together with reference TRBV5-6 and TRBJ1-2, the CDR3 gives the full variable domain: DAGVTQSPTHLIKTRGQQVTLRCSPKSGHDTVSWYQQALGQGPQFIFQYYEEEERQRGNFPDRFSGHQFPNYSSELNVNALLLGDSALYLCASSPLDRGRGYTFGSGTRLTVV.

The CDR3 DNA reads as TGTGCCAGCACCCCCACAGGAGCAACCGGCGAGCAGTACTTC. Residues: CASTPTGATGEQYF. The chain uses TRBV27 and TRBJ2-7; D might be TRBD1 (5 bases). V was cut by 7 bases and J by 6 bases, with 19 bases left in between. This CDR3 is built from 14 residues. The germline CDR1 and CDR2 sequences are MNHEY and SMNVEV (reference sequence).

This clone was seen only once. The V and J genes are TRBV19 and TRBJ2-1, with unresolved D. Germline lookup yields CDR1 LNHDA and CDR2 SQIVND (reference sequence). CDR3 length equals 14 residues. The V end lost 3 bases, the J end lost 3 bases, and 9 bases lay between the germline ends. The CDR3 here is CASSIRHIYNEQFF. For the CDR3, the DNA is TGTGCCAGTAGTATTCGGCACATCTACAATGAGCAGTTCTTC.

J is TRBJ1-1 and V is TRBV18, with 10 bases fitting TRBD1. Per the germline V gene, CDR1 is KGHSH and CDR2 is LQKENI. This CDR3 comprises 17 residues. With 2 bases clipped from V and 3 bases from J, the junction kept 9 bases outside the gene matches. Written as DNA, the CDR3 is TGTGCCAGCTCACCATACGACAGGGGGCGATCGGACACTGAAGCTTTCTTT. This codes for CASSPYDRGRSDTEAFF. The full variable domain, rest sourced from reference TRBV18 and TRBJ1-1, is NAGVMQNPRHLVRRRGQEARLRCSPMKGHSHVYWYRQLPEEGLKFMVYLQKENIIDESGMPKERFSAEFPKEGPSILRIQQVVRGDSAAYFCASSPYDRGRSDTEAFFGQGTRLTVV.

This rearrangement joins TRBV12-5 to TRBJ2-1; D gene unclear. The V gene's germline CDR1 is LGHNT and CDR2 FRNRAP. The ends were cut back, 1 base at V and 12 bases at J, with 16 bases in the middle. This CDR3 has 14 amino acids. CDR3 sequence: CASGLAESGPLQFF. The CDR3 DNA reads as TGTGCTAGTGGTTTGGCCGAGTCAGGTCCGCTGCAGTTCTTC.

The V and J genes are TRBV19 and TRBJ1-1; TRBD1 matches at 10 bases. Trimming cost V 7 bases and J 5 bases; bases outside gene matches: 4. The CDR3 covers 13 residues. The germline V gene has CDR1 LNHDA and CDR2 SQIVND (reference sequence). CDR3 in DNA: TGTGCCAGTAACGACAGGGGGCGAACTGAAGCTTTCTTT. Translating it yields CASNDRGRTEAFF.

This clone was found once. The V and J genes are TRBV5-6 and TRBJ2-5; D is tentatively TRBD1 or TRBD2 (5 bases each). V lost 2 bases and J 4 bases, leaving 9 bases between the germline ends. This CDR3 has 13 residues. The germline V gene encodes CDR1 SGHDT and CDR2 YYEEEE. Here the CDR3 reads CASSFPGRETQYF. The CDR3 DNA follows: TGTGCCAGCAGCTTCCCGGGGCGAGAGACCCAGTACTTC.

This CDR3 reads CASSTGRTGELFF. The CDR3 DNA sequence: TGTGCCAGTAGTACCGGGAGGACCGGGGAGCTGTTTTTT. The chain joins TRBV19 to TRBJ2-2; 7 bases fit TRBD2. This CDR3 contains 13 residues. The V segment lost 4 bases and the J segment 5 bases; nucleotides outside the gene matches: 1. Germline loops: CDR1 LNHDA, CDR2 SQIVND (reference sequence). The entire variable domain, with the rest obtained from reference TRBV19 and TRBJ2-2, is as follows: DGGITQSPKYLFRKEGQNVTLSCEQNLNHDAMYWYRQDPGQGLRLIYYSQIVNDFQKGDIAEGYSVSREKKESFPLTVTSAQKNPTAFYLCASSTGRTGELFFGEGSRLTVL.

V usage is TRBV4-2 and J usage is TRBJ2-7; D might be TRBD1 or TRBD2, each matching 5 bases. Trimming pared 1 base from V and 2 bases from J, leaving 18 bases between. CDR3 length: 17 amino acids. In germline, CDR1 is LGHNA, CDR2 YNFKEQ. The CDR3 DNA reads TGTGCCAGCAGCCAAGGTTTTACTGGGGGAAAAACCTACGAGCAGTACTTC. This gives the protein CASSQGFTGGKTYEQYF.

This rearrangement joins TRBV2 to TRBJ2-5; 7 bases fit TRBD1. V lost 0 bases to trimming and J lost 9 bases; unmatched junction nucleotides: 10. This CDR3 region has 15 residues. The germline gives CDR1 SNHLY, CDR2 FYNNEI. The CDR3 bases are TGTGCCAGCAGTGAAGCCCCCGGGACAGAGACGGCCCAGTACTTC. It translates to CASSEAPGTETAQYF.

The chain joins TRBV6-4 to TRBJ1-2, with D tentatively TRBD1 (5 bases). Germline CDR1 and CDR2: MRHNA and SNTAGT. The CDR3 sequence is 16 residues long. Trimming cost V 6 bases and J 5 bases, with 22 bases left between them. CDR3 in DNA: TGTGCCAGCAGCCCAGAATTGGGACGGGATCTATATGGCTACACCTTC. Protein sequence: CASSPELGRDLYGYTF.

The V gene is TRBV7-9, the J gene TRBJ2-7; the match to TRBD1 covers 8 bases. The CDR3 loop spans 14 amino acids. V shed 3 bases, J shed 1 base, and the junction held 2 bases outside the gene matches. Germline loops: CDR1 SEHNR, CDR2 FQNEAQ (reference sequence). CDR3 loop: CASSFHRGSYEQYF. CDR3 DNA: TGTGCCAGCAGCTTCCACAGGGGGTCCTACGAGCAGTACTTC. Full variable domain (rest looked up from reference TRBV7-9 and TRBJ2-7): DTGVSQNPRHKITKRGQNVTFRCDPISEHNRLYWYRQTLGQGPEFLTYFQNEAQLEKSRLLSDRFSAERPKGSFSTLEIQRTEQGDSAMYLCASSFHRGSYEQYFGPGTRLTVT.

The rearrangement joins TRBV7-9 to TRBJ2-2, with D possibly TRBD2 on 6 matching bases. This CDR3 has 15 residues. Germline assignment: CDR1 SEHNR and CDR2 FQNEAQ (reference sequence). The germline V and J ends were trimmed by 2 bases and 4 bases, with 11 bases remaining between them. The DNA for the CDR3 is TGTGCCAGCAGCTTACACCAGGGAGGCACCGGGGAGCTGTTTTTT. It codes for CASSLHQGGTGELFF.

The J gene is TRBJ2-1, the V gene TRBV15; TRBD1 is a possible D gene (6 bases). Between the trimmed V and J ends, which lost 0 bases and 1 base, there was a span of 10 bases. This CDR3 spans 16 amino acids. The V gene's germline CDR1 is LNHNV and CDR2 YYDKDF (reference sequence). The CDR3 DNA is TGTGCCACCAGCAGAGAGGGGGACATATCCTACAATGAGCAGTTCTTC. Protein sequence: CATSREGDISYNEQFF.

The chain recombines TRBV7-8 with TRBJ1-3; TRBD1 matches 7 bases. V lost 4 bases to trimming and J lost 3 bases; unmatched junction nucleotides: 3. Germline CDR1 reads SGHVS; CDR2 reads FQNEAQ. This CDR3 is built from 14 residues. The CDR3 loop is CASSSYRGGNTIYF. CDR3 DNA: TGTGCCAGCAGCTCATACAGGGGTGGAAACACCATATATTTT. Full variable domain (rest looked up from reference TRBV7-8 and TRBJ1-3): GAGVSQSPRYKVAKRGQDVALRCDPISGHVSLFWYQQALGQGPEFLTYFQNEAQLDKSGLPSDRFFAERPEGSVSTLKIQRTQQEDSAVYLCASSSYRGGNTIYFGEGSWLTVV.

The V and J genes are TRBV5-1 and TRBJ2-2; no reliable D call. V lost 2 bases and J lost 3, with 5 bases in between. Per germline, CDR1 SGHRS and CDR2 YFSETQ. The CDR3 extends over 13 amino acids. CDR3 nucleotide sequence: TGCGCCAGCAGCTTCGGAGACACCGGGGAGCTGTTTTTT. Protein: CASSFGDTGELFF. Variable domain in full (rest from reference TRBV5-1 and TRBJ2-2): KAGVTQTPRYLIKTRGQQVTLSCSPISGHRSVSWYQQTPGQGLQFLFEYFSETQRNKGNFPGRFSGRQFSNSRSEMNVSTLELGDSALYLCASSFGDTGELFFGEGSRLTVL.

The chain combines TRBV6-1 with TRBJ2-1; the D call may be TRBD1 or TRBD2 (6 bases each). The CDR3 is made up of 15 amino acids. The V end was cut by 4 bases, the J end by 5 bases, with 15 bases between. Germline lookup yields CDR1 MNHNS and CDR2 SASEGT. The CDR3: CASSGEGGLHNEQFF. The CDR3 region has the DNA TGTGCCAGCAGTGGAGAAGGGGGACTGCACAATGAGCAGTTCTTC.

The rearrangement joins TRBV5-1 to TRBJ2-1, with TRBD1 matching 7 bases. Germline CDR1 reads SGHRS; CDR2 reads YFSETQ. V dropped 2 bases and J dropped 3; count of bases not matched to a gene: 2. The CDR3 is 14 amino acids. CDR3 sequence reads: CASSLGTDYNEQFF. DNA of the CDR3: TGCGCCAGCAGCTTAGGGACAGACTACAATGAGCAGTTCTTC. Filled out from reference TRBV5-1 and TRBJ2-1, the complete variable domain reads KAGVTQTPRYLIKTRGQQVTLSCSPISGHRSVSWYQQTPGQGLQFLFEYFSETQRNKGNFPGRFSGRQFSNSRSEMNVSTLELGDSALYLCASSLGTDYNEQFFGPGTRLTVL.

The rearrangement joins TRBV5-1 to TRBJ1-4; D unresolved. The CDR3 extends over 16 amino acids. The germline CDR1 and CDR2 sequences are SGHRS and YFSETQ. Trimming removed 4 bases at V and 0 bases at J, with 13 bases between. CDR3 coding DNA: TGCGCCAGCAGCCCGGAAGTCGCCGCAACTAATGAAAAACTGTTTTTT. It yields the protein CASSPEVAATNEKLFF.

The rearrangement uses TRBV6-1 and TRBJ2-7, with D perhaps matching TRBD1 (6 bases). Germline lookup yields CDR1 MNHNS and CDR2 SASEGT. The CDR3 extends over 13 amino acids. In DNA form, the CDR3 reads TGTGTGAGGGGGTCTCTACTCTCCTACGAGCAGTACTTC. Translating it yields CVRGSLLSYEQYF.

Turning to this clone: The junction does not match germline at one end; this may be a read error. This rearrangement joins TRBV30 to TRBJ2-2; 9 nucleotides agree with TRBD1. The germline CDR1 and CDR2 sequences are GTSNPN and SVGIG (reference sequence). CDR3 length: 15 amino acids. The CDR3 reads CAWSVQGARHRGAVF. The DNA for the CDR3 is TGTGCCTGGAGTGTACAGGGGGCGCGACACCGGGGAGCTGTTTTT.

The chain has TRBV5-1 and TRBJ2-2; D gene ambiguous. The V gene's germline CDR1 is SGHRS and CDR2 YFSETQ. V lost 2 bases to trimming and J lost 0 bases, with 8 bases between them. The CDR3 runs 15 residues. CDR3 amino acids: CASSLPLANTGELFF. The CDR3 nucleotides are TGCGCCAGCAGCTTACCTCTGGCGAACACCGGGGAGCTGTTTTTT. The complete variable domain, with remaining parts taken from reference TRBV5-1 and TRBJ2-2, reads KAGVTQTPRYLIKTRGQQVTLSCSPISGHRSVSWYQQTPGQGLQFLFEYFSETQRNKGNFPGRFSGRQFSNSRSEMNVSTLELGDSALYLCASSLPLANTGELFFGEGSRLTVL.

The gene calls are TRBV2 and TRBJ1-2; D is uncertain. V gave up 6 bases and J gave up 4 bases, with 15 bases separating them. Germline V gives CDR1 SNHLY, CDR2 FYNNEI. The CDR3 sequence is 14 residues long. CDR3: CASRPGPTGYGYTF. In nucleotides, the CDR3 is TGTGCCAGCAGACCCGGACCGACCGGCTATGGCTACACCTTC.

This chain connects TRBV9 to TRBJ2-1, with 13 bases matching TRBD2. Germline CDR1 reads SGDLS; CDR2 reads YYNGEE. The V gene end was trimmed by 2 bases and the J gene end by 7 bases; junction bases not matched to a gene: 6. CDR3 length: 16 amino acids. CDR3 nucleotides: TGTGCCAGCAGCGTTCGGACTAGCGGGAGTCTGAATGAGCAGTTCTTC. Its protein is CASSVRTSGSLNEQFF. The full variable domain, rest sourced from reference TRBV9 and TRBJ2-1, is DSGVTQTPKHLITATGQRVTLRCSPRSGDLSVYWYQQSLDQGLQFLIQYYNGEERAKGNILERFSAQQFPDLHSELNLSSLELGDSALYFCASSVRTSGSLNEQFFGPGTRLTVL.

This clone was observed a handful of times. The chain is built from TRBV6-1 and TRBJ1-6; 8 positions agree with TRBD1. The CDR3 is made up of 16 amino acids. CDR1 is MNHNS and CDR2 is SASEGT in the germline V gene. V was clipped by 2 bases and J by 8 bases; unmatched bases: 8. The CDR3 DNA reads as TGTGCCAGCAGTGAACTTGGGACAGGAGTTTATTCACCCCTCCACTTT. Its translation is CASSELGTGVYSPLHF.